Sequencing of this TCR beta chain was carried out in a study of T cell responses to AZD1222 COVID-19 vaccine. Broader study findings: Spike-specific TCRs gained breadth and depth after people received two AZD1222 doses. At study baseline, merely roughly 6 AZD1222 recipients were seropositive. Mapped onto spike, vaccine-associated CD4 TCRs spanned it and were dominant at 160-218 and 743-854.

Comments on this clone: Its target is not known.

Generated by immunoSEQ multiplex PCR, the TCRdb table keeps only in-frame clones and is missing some. The sample shows about 110,000 clones, 70% to 90% of them seen only once. The CDR3 loop spans 10 amino acids. The germline V gene encodes CDR1 DFQATT and CDR2 SNEGSKA (reference sequence). This receptor was identified in an adult in good health. The source material was peripheral blood, sampled on day 0 of AZD1222 vaccination. This rearrangement joins TRBV20-1 to TRBJ2-3; D gene ambiguous. The CDR3 region has the DNA TGCTCCCCCCACGAAGATACGCAGTATTTT. Its translation is CSPHEDTQYF.